A single sample is the source of the 25 T cell receptor beta chains below, sequenced in a study of a mutant IDH1 vaccine in newly diagnosed glioma (dated by TCRdb to the early 2020s). For these receptors, no antigen is known. What the time point label conveys for this sample: week 23, last vaccination. A 20-mer mutant IDH1 peptide at 300 micrograms in Montanide made up each vaccine dose, which was injected subcutaneously together with topical imiquimod. Receptor amplification or capture employed the immunoSEQ multiplex PCR assay. What TCRdb holds here is the immuneACCESS table cut down to in-frame rearrangements. Part of the clones is not present; checked against another copy, under half of the missing clones reflect an unresolved V gene, and the others are unexplained. Here the sample has approximately 41,000 clones; under 95% occur a single time. The ten biggest clones cover under 5% of the sample.

The sequences come from PBMCs, collected from a glioma patient whose treatment included an IDH1 peptide vaccine. The receptors derive from a man in his fifties or sixties with glioma.

The V and J genes are TRBV19 and TRBJ2-3; D could derive from TRBD1 or TRBD2 (5 bases each). The CDR3 is made up of 17 amino acids. V was cut by 5 bases and J by 2 bases, with 20 bases left in between. Germline CDR1 LNHDA, CDR2 SQIVND (reference sequence). This CDR3 is CASSFRQRAGPTDTQYF. Here the CDR3 DNA reads TGTGCCAGTAGTTTTCGACAGAGGGCGGGTCCCACAGATACGCAGTATTTT.

This sequence joins TRBV27 and TRBJ2-3; D gene ambiguous. Germline V gene lookup returns CDR1 MNHEY and CDR2 SMNVEV (reference sequence). Trimming removed 5 bases from V and 2 bases from J, with 5 bases in between. The CDR3 has 12 residues. This chain's CDR3 is CASSPDTDTQYF. In DNA form, the CDR3 reads TGTGCCAGCAGTCCCGACACAGATACGCAGTATTTT.

This clone was observed a single time. The rearrangement joins TRBV19 to TRBJ2-4; 9 positions match TRBD2. The trim removed 5 bases at V and 9 bases at J, leaving 8 bases unmatched. This CDR3 region has 14 residues. Germline V gene data show CDR1 as LNHDA and CDR2 as SQIVND (reference sequence). The CDR3 loop is CASSAGLAEGIQYF. The DNA of the CDR3 is TGTGCCAGTAGTGCGGGACTAGCCGAAGGCATTCAGTACTTC.

The rearrangement links TRBV5-1 to TRBJ1-1, with a possible D match to TRBD1 (5 bases). The CDR3 totals 17 residues. Trimming shortened V by 0 bases and J by 0 bases, and 15 bases separated the two germline ends. The V gene's germline CDR1 is SGHRS and CDR2 YFSETQ. CDR3 in DNA: TGCGCCAGCAGCTTGGCCTACGGGGCAGGTGTGAACACTGAAGCTTTCTTT. It codes for CASSLAYGAGVNTEAFF.

The table lists this clone with a count of one. The J gene is TRBJ2-5, the V gene TRBV10-3; TRBD2 aligns across 10 bases. There are 16 residues in the CDR3. Germline V gene sequence: CDR1 ENHRY, CDR2 SYGVKD. V trimming: 5 bases; J trimming: 1 base; junction bases outside the gene matches: 7. The CDR3 DNA reads as TGTGCCATCAGTACCCCTCTAGCGGGGGTCCAAGAGACCCAGTACTTC. Protein: CAISTPLAGVQETQYF.

V and J are TRBV13 and TRBJ2-1; the match to TRBD2 covers 8 bases. This CDR3 has 15 amino acids. Germline-derived CDR1 and CDR2 are PRHDT and FYEKMQ (reference sequence). The trim removed 5 bases at V and 9 bases at J, leaving 12 bases unmatched. As DNA, the CDR3 is TGTGCCAGCAGCGAACCCACGGGGGGGCCGGGTGAGCAGTTCTTC. Amino acids: CASSEPTGGPGEQFF.

This clone was observed a few times. The chain employs TRBV5-6 and TRBJ1-2; D perhaps matches TRBD1 (6 bases). CDR3 size: 14 residues. Germline CDR1 and CDR2: SGHDT and YYEEEE. With 4 bases removed from V and 4 bases from J, the gap between germline ends came to 14 bases. CDR3: CASSLPGAGYGYTF. The CDR3 DNA reads TGTGCCAGCAGCCTACCAGGGGCCGGCTATGGCTACACCTTC.

The V call is TRBV6-5, the J call TRBJ1-5; unclear D gene. Germline loops: CDR1 MNHEY, CDR2 SVGAGI. The CDR3 totals 12 residues. V was trimmed by 5 bases and J by 4 bases, leaving 6 bases between them. The DNA of the CDR3 is TGTGCCAGCAGTACGGGGAATCAGCCCCAGCATTTT. Translated: CASSTGNQPQHF.

The chain links TRBV7-9 to TRBJ2-7; 8 bases line up with TRBD2. This CDR3 comprises 16 residues. The germline V gene encodes CDR1 SEHNR and CDR2 FQNEAQ (reference sequence). V lost 2 bases to trimming and J lost 5 bases; unmatched junction nucleotides: 11. The chain's CDR3 is CASSLYGTRGGDEQYF. In nucleotides, the CDR3 is TGTGCCAGCAGCTTATACGGCACACGGGGGGGCGACGAGCAGTACTTC.

The chain uses TRBV5-1 and TRBJ1-1; tentatively, D is TRBD1 (6 bases). Per germline, CDR1 SGHRS and CDR2 YFSETQ. The CDR3 length is 14 residues. Deletions cut 5 bases from V and 5 bases from J, with 16 bases between. CDR3 sequence (DNA): TGCGCCAGCAGAGCGACAGGTGTAGTTACTGAAGCTTTCTTT. This sequence encodes CASRATGVVTEAFF.

The V and J genes are TRBV11-2 and TRBJ1-2; weak D call: TRBD1 (6 bases). Germline V gene data show CDR1 as SGHAT and CDR2 as FQNNGV. The ends were cut back, 1 base at V and 9 bases at J, with 15 bases in the middle. The CDR3 consists of 14 residues. CDR3 protein: CASSLAQGAMSYTF. CDR3 nucleotides: TGTGCCAGCAGCTTAGCACAGGGTGCTATGAGCTACACCTTC.

The V gene is TRBV6-1, the J gene TRBJ2-7; D not certain. V was trimmed by 3 bases and J by 3 bases, leaving 9 bases between them. CDR1 and CDR2 (germline): MNHNS, SASEGT. The CDR3 is 13 residues long. The CDR3, as DNA: TGTGCCAGCAGTGAGGACGCGATCTACGAGCAGTACTTC. Amino acid sequence: CASSEDAIYEQYF.

The chain is built from TRBV30 and TRBJ2-5; D unresolved. The germline gives CDR1 GTSNPN, CDR2 SVGIG (reference sequence). The CDR3 has 13 amino acids. V gave up 2 bases and J gave up 1 base, with 8 bases separating them. The CDR3 loop is CAWSPDTQETQYF. The CDR3 nucleotides read TGTGCCTGGAGTCCAGACACCCAAGAGACCCAGTACTTC. Full variable domain (rest looked up from reference TRBV30 and TRBJ2-5): SQTIHQWPATLVQPVGSPLSLECTVEGTSNPNLYWYRQAAGRGLQLLFYSVGIGQISSEVPQNLSASRPQDRQFILSSKKLLLSDSGFYLCAWSPDTQETQYFGPGTRLLVL.

The V gene is TRBV5-6, the J gene TRBJ2-7; no definite D call. The CDR3 is 12 residues long. V dropped 3 bases and J dropped 3 bases, with 7 bases sitting between them. Germline CDR1 reads SGHDT; CDR2 reads YYEEEE. CDR3 bases: TGTGCCAGCAGCTCGACGGTCTACGAGCAGTACTTC. Protein sequence: CASSSTVYEQYF. The entire variable domain, with the rest obtained from reference TRBV5-6 and TRBJ2-7, is as follows: DAGVTQSPTHLIKTRGQQVTLRCSPKSGHDTVSWYQQALGQGPQFIFQYYEEEERQRGNFPDRFSGHQFPNYSSELNVNALLLGDSALYLCASSSTVYEQYFGPGTRLTVT.

This clone was recorded only once. The V and J genes are TRBV19 and TRBJ2-7; 12 bases agree with TRBD2. Germline CDR1 LNHDA, CDR2 SQIVND (reference sequence). Unmatched junction bases numbered 7, after V lost 4 bases and J lost 6 bases. The CDR3 covers 15 residues. CDR3 loop: CASSSGLAGNSEQYF. CDR3 coding DNA: TGTGCCAGTAGTAGCGGACTAGCGGGGAACTCCGAGCAGTACTTC.

The chain couples TRBV6-5 to TRBJ1-1, with TRBD1 matching 7 bases. CDR1 and CDR2 (germline): MNHEY, SVGAGI. The CDR3 has 15 amino acids. Germline trimming cut 0 bases from V and 1 base from J; bases unmatched to any gene: 2. The CDR3 loop reads CASSYSGQQNTEAFF. CDR3 sequence (DNA): TGTGCCAGCAGTTACTCGGGACAGCAGAACACTGAAGCTTTCTTT.

The rearrangement uses TRBV19 and TRBJ1-3; D remains ambiguous. V shed 5 bases and J shed 1 base, with 12 bases lying between them. This CDR3 has 15 amino acids. CDR1 LNHDA and CDR2 SQIVND come from the germline V gene (reference sequence). The CDR3 sequence is CASSRPTPSGNTIYF. The DNA for the CDR3 is TGTGCCAGTAGTCGCCCAACGCCATCTGGAAACACCATATATTTT.

The chain uses TRBV4-2 and TRBJ1-1; D not resolved. Trimming removed 0 bases from V and 5 bases from J, with 10 bases in between. Germline CDR1 LGHNA, CDR2 YNFKEQ. CDR3 length: 14 residues. CDR3 region: CASSQDSSWTEAFF. As DNA, the CDR3 is TGTGCCAGCAGCCAAGATTCTTCGTGGACTGAAGCTTTCTTT.

The gene calls are TRBV10-2 and TRBJ1-4; TRBD1 might be the D (5 bases). The CDR3 is made up of 18 amino acids. Trimming removed 4 bases from V and 0 bases from J, with 18 bases in between. Germline V gene lookup returns CDR1 WSHSY and CDR2 SAAADI. The CDR3 bases are TGCGCCAGCAGTGGCACACGGGGGAGTAGGGCAACTAATGAAAAACTGTTTTTT. Translation gives CASSGTRGSRATNEKLFF.

The J gene is TRBJ1-1, the V gene TRBV6-1; D uncertain. Trimming pared 7 bases from V and 4 bases from J, leaving 16 bases between. The CDR3 totals 14 residues. Germline V gene sequence: CDR1 MNHNS, CDR2 SASEGT. The CDR3 DNA sequence: TGTGCCAGCATTATCAGTGCTGGGTTCACTGAAGCTTTCTTT. This codes for CASIISAGFTEAFF.

The J gene is TRBJ1-1, the V gene TRBV6-5; the match to TRBD1 covers 9 bases. Germline V gene sequence: CDR1 MNHEY, CDR2 SVGAGI. The CDR3 extends over 15 amino acids. V lost 6 bases, J lost 4 bases, and 9 bases stayed unmatched. The CDR3 DNA is TGTGCCAGCAGCATTGACAGGGGGGTTAGCACTGAAGCTTTCTTT. Its protein is CASSIDRGVSTEAFF.

The gene calls are TRBV5-1 and TRBJ1-1, with D maybe TRBD1 (6 bases). Germline assignment: CDR1 SGHRS and CDR2 YFSETQ. V dropped 3 bases and J dropped 5 bases, with 17 bases sitting between them. The CDR3 is 15 amino acids. In DNA form, the CDR3 reads TGCGCCAGCAGCTCAGGAACAGGGTCGGCAACTGAAGCTTTCTTT. It translates to CASSSGTGSATEAFF.

This sequence joins TRBV5-8 and TRBJ1-1; D is unclear. In germline, CDR1 is SGHTS, CDR2 YDEGEE. This CDR3 spans 12 amino acids. V was trimmed by 3 bases and J by 7 bases, leaving 10 bases between them. CDR3 in DNA: TGTGCCAGCAGCTCGGACGGGGATGAAGCTTTCTTT. Its translation: CASSSDGDEAFF.

The rearrangement uses TRBV7-2 and TRBJ2-5; no clear D. The CDR3 has 11 residues. The germline gives CDR1 SGHTA, CDR2 FQGNSA. Trimming took 4 bases from V and 1 from J, leaving 1 base between them. The CDR3 sequence is CASSSQETQYF. The CDR3 DNA sequence: TGTGCCAGCAGCTCCCAAGAGACCCAGTACTTC. The entire variable domain, with the rest obtained from reference TRBV7-2 and TRBJ2-5, is as follows: GAGVSQSPSNKVTEKGKDVELRCDPISGHTALYWYRQSLGQGLEFLIYFQGNSAPDKSGLPSDRFSAERTGGSVSTLTIQRTQQEDSAVYLCASSSQETQYFGPGTRLLVL.

In this sample, this clone turned up once. Additional DNA sequences in this sample encode the identical CDR3. The chain links TRBV18 to TRBJ2-7, with 8 bases matching TRBD1. CDR3 length: 14 amino acids. The germline V gene has CDR1 KGHSH and CDR2 LQKENI. Trimming took 3 bases from V and 1 from J; bases not matched to a gene: 2. CDR3 nucleotide sequence: TGTGCCAGCTCACCGAGACAGGGGTCCTACGAGCAGTACTTC. This codes for CASSPRQGSYEQYF.